This T cell receptor (beta chain) appears in the sequencing data of a study of OX40 agonist ivuxolimab in advanced cancers. Study at large: Patients received ivuxolimab, an agonistic anti-OX40 (CD134) antibody. Partial responses were achieved by three patients: one hepatocellular carcinoma, two cutaneous melanoma. Whole-study findings and limits: Partly responding patients at 0.1-3.0 mg/kg showed some of the smallest clonal expansion.

Note on this clone: Its antigen is unidentified.

The CDR3 contains 12 residues. The V end lost 5 bases, the J end lost 6 bases, and 8 bases lay between the germline ends. CDR1 SGHNT and CDR2 YENEEA come from the germline V gene. The data were produced by immunoSEQ multiplex PCR, yet TCRdb's version contains in-frame clones alone and is incomplete. The table has 50,000 to 65,000 clones, 65% to 90% seen once. The material was CD4+ or CD8+ T cells sorted from blood, obtained in a trial of the OX40 agonist ivuxolimab. The chain recombines TRBV11-3 with TRBJ2-1, with unresolved D. This sequence was found in an adult with an advanced solid tumor such as melanoma, head and neck, liver or kidney cancer. The CDR3 sequence: CASSGRTNEQFF. As DNA, the CDR3 is TGTGCCAGCAGCGGCAGGACCAATGAGCAGTTCTTC.